This entry is about one T cell receptor (beta chain). The CDR3 extends over 11 amino acids. Trimming shortened V by 4 bases and J by 7 bases, and 8 bases separated the two germline ends. Germline assignment: CDR1 WSHSY and CDR2 SAAADI. TCR sequencing used cDNA made by reverse transcription of extracted RNA. Clones were sequenced by immunoSEQ multiplex PCR, and TCRdb holds only the in-frame ones, with some missing. The data contain around 200,000 clones, roughly 60% of them seen just once; the ten biggest clones take up about 1.5%. The record originates from a study of CD8+ T cells in alopecia areata. The material was CD4+ T cells sorted from blood, obtained at week 0. The rearrangement uses TRBV10-2 and TRBJ2-7, with D possibly being TRBD2 (6 bases). The clonotype comes from a human donor with alopecia areata. The CDR3 spells CASSAREEQYF. As DNA, the CDR3 is TGCGCCAGCAGTGCCCGGGAGGAGCAGTACTTC.